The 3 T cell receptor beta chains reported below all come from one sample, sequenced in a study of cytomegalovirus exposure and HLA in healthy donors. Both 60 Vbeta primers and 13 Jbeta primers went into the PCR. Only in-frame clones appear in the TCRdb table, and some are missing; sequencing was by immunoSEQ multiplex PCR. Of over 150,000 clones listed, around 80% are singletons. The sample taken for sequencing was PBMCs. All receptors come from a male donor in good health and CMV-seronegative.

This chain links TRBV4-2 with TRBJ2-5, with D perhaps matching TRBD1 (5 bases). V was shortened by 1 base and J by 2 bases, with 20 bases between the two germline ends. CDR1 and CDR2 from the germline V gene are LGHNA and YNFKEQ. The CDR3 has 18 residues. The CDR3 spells CASSQVYGQGRAQETQYF. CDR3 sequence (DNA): TGTGCCAGCAGCCAAGTCTACGGGCAGGGTCGGGCACAAGAGACCCAGTACTTC.

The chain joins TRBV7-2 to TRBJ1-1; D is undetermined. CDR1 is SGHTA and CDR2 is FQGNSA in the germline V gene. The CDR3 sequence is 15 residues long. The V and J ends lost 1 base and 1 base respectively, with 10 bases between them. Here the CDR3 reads CASSLVSGSNTEAFF. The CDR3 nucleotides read TGTGCCAGCAGCTTAGTTTCAGGTTCGAACACTGAAGCTTTCTTT.

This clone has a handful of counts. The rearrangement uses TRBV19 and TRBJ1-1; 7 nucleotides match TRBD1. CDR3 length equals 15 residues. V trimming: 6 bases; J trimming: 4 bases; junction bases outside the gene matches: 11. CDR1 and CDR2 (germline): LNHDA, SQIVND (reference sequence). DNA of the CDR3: TGTGCCAGTAGCTCACCCGACAGGGTAGTCACTGAAGCTTTCTTT. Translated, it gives CASSSPDRVVTEAFF.